This paragraph covers one T cell receptor beta chain sequence. Its antigen is currently unknown. These data are taken from a study of cytomegalovirus exposure and HLA in healthy donors. Study results and limitations: Investigators reported approximately 170 TCR beta chains as tied to cytomegalovirus. A previous analysis found most TCR beta V segments productive roughly 87% or roughly 30% of the time. At a 0.05 false discovery rate, a later analysis found around 15,000 TCR beta sequences to be associated with HLA alleles. Sequencing likely caused a cluster of highly shared sequence variants.

CDR3 size: 17 residues. CDR1 and CDR2 from the germline V gene are LNHDA and SQIVND (reference sequence). Trimming took 1 base from V and 0 from J, leaving 13 bases between them. Primers included in the PCR were 60 Vbeta and 13 Jbeta primers. Data came from immunoSEQ multiplex PCR; TCRdb stores just in-frame clones and leaves some out. Of some 140,000 clones in the sample, roughly 70% were seen once. Sequenced input: PBMCs. V is TRBV19 and J is TRBJ1-5, with TRBD1 as a possible D gene (6 bases). This clonotype was sampled from a man in his forties or fifties in good health and CMV-seronegative. The CDR3 nucleotides are TGTGCCAGTAGTATAGGGACAGATTCTTATAGCAATCAGCCCCAGCATTTT. It encodes CASSIGTDSYSNQPQHF.